These 17 T cell receptor beta chains originate from one sample sequenced in a study of T-cell reconstitution after alpha-beta-depleted transplantation in children. The authors prepared the TCRbeta library with unique molecular identifiers. TCRdb passed the PCR reads through MiXCR, listing each CDR3 protein once. The top ten clones hold about 25% of a sample with about 130,000 distinct CDR3 sequences, around a tenth of them seen once. This material consisted of PBMCs, mostly from graft donor cells, taken 180 days after TCRalphabeta/CD19-depleted stem cell transplant. Every receptor here comes from a girl in the first two years of life who had a stem cell transplant for combined immunodeficiency, so the T cells may come from the graft donor.

This clonotype was seen only a few times. The chain has TRBV12-3 or TRBV12-4 and TRBJ2-2; D remains ambiguous. Trimming took 7 bases from V and 7 from J, leaving 13 bases between them. This CDR3 has 13 residues. The CDR3 bases are TGTGCCAGCACAGTCCCTGACCACGGGGAGCTGTTTTTT. Amino acid sequence: CASTVPDHGELFF.

The chain employs TRBV29-1 and TRBJ2-4, with 8 bases aligning to TRBD2. The CDR3 is made up of 14 amino acids. V shed 5 bases and J 1 base; nucleotides not matched to a gene: 4. Germline lookup yields CDR1 SQVTM and CDR2 ANQGSEA. CDR3 DNA sequence: TGCAGCGTTTCGGGGGGGGTGGCCAAAAACATTCAGTACTTC. Protein: CSVSGGVAKNIQYF. The full variable domain, completed using reference TRBV29-1 and TRBJ2-4, is SAVISQKPSRDICQRGTSLTIQCQVDSQVTMMFWYRQQPGQSLTLIATANQGSEATYESGFVIDKFPISRPNLTFSTLTVSNMSPEDSSIYLCSVSGGVAKNIQYFGAGTRLSVL.

This clonotype has a handful of counts. The chain uses TRBV5-1 and TRBJ2-3; 13 nucleotides match TRBD2. Germline CDR1 is SGHRS and CDR2 is YFSETQ. Germline trimming cut 3 bases from V and 4 bases from J; bases unmatched to any gene: 5. CDR3 size: 16 residues. This chain's CDR3 is CASSSTSGGASDTQYF. CDR3 coding DNA: TGCGCCAGCAGCTCTACTAGCGGGGGGGCCTCAGATACGCAGTATTTT.

The chain is built from TRBV10-3 and TRBJ2-7; TRBD1 aligns across 9 bases. The germline V gene has CDR1 ENHRY and CDR2 SYGVKD. After removal of 6 bases from V and 6 bases from J, the junction contained 3 bases not matched to a gene. This CDR3 contains 12 residues. CDR3 region: CAISSTGGEQYF. In DNA, the CDR3 is TGTGCCATCAGCTCGACAGGGGGCGAGCAGTACTTC.

The chain is built from TRBV10-3 and TRBJ2-2; no firm D call. CDR1 is ENHRY and CDR2 is SYGVKD in the germline V gene. The CDR3 extends over 13 amino acids. V lost 8 bases to trimming and J lost 7 bases, with 14 bases between them. CDR3 protein: CAISRGADGELFF. The CDR3, as DNA: TGTGCCATCTCCAGAGGCGCTGACGGGGAGCTGTTTTTT.

The rearrangement joins TRBV12-3 or TRBV12-4 to TRBJ2-5; a possible D gene is TRBD1 (5 bases). CDR3 size: 13 residues. V was trimmed by 7 bases and J by 5 bases, leaving 14 bases between them. The DNA of the CDR3 is TGTGCCAGCACCTGGCAGGGTGAGGAGACCCAGTACTTC. It encodes CASTWQGEETQYF.

The chain links TRBV18 to TRBJ2-3; 10 bases map to TRBD2. Germline CDR1 KGHSH, CDR2 LQKENI. V shed 3 bases and J 4 bases; nucleotides not matched to a gene: 7. CDR3 length equals 16 residues. CDR3 sequence reads: CASSPFLAGVPDTQYF. CDR3 nucleotide sequence: TGTGCCAGCTCACCTTTTCTAGCGGGAGTACCAGATACGCAGTATTTT. The complete variable domain, with remaining parts taken from reference TRBV18 and TRBJ2-3, reads NAGVMQNPRHLVRRRGQEARLRCSPMKGHSHVYWYRQLPEEGLKFMVYLQKENIIDESGMPKERFSAEFPKEGPSILRIQQVVRGDSAAYFCASSPFLAGVPDTQYFGPGTRLTVL.

The V call is TRBV6-1, the J call TRBJ1-5; no clear D gene. With 5 bases removed from V and 1 base from J, the gap between germline ends came to 18 bases. CDR1 is MNHNS, CDR2 SASEGT, per germline. The CDR3 has 17 amino acids. The CDR3 is CASSPEISAMSNQPQHF. The CDR3 DNA reads TGTGCCAGCAGTCCCGAGATATCCGCAATGAGCAATCAGCCCCAGCATTTT.

This clonotype was counted ten times or more. The V and J genes are TRBV27 and TRBJ2-5; weak D call: TRBD1 (6 bases). Germline CDR1 and CDR2: MNHEY and SMNVEV (reference sequence). This CDR3 is 14 amino acids long. V lost 6 bases and J 0 bases, leaving 11 bases between the germline ends. The CDR3 coding sequence is TGTGCCAGCAGGAGGACAGTCGACCAAGAGACCCAGTACTTC. The encoded protein is CASRRTVDQETQYF.

This clonotype was found a few times. This chain connects TRBV7-2 to TRBJ2-3; D possibly corresponds to TRBD1 (6 bases). The V end lost 1 base, the J end lost 4 bases, and 9 bases lay between the germline ends. Germline V gene sequence: CDR1 SGHTA, CDR2 FQGNSA. This CDR3 contains 14 residues. The CDR3 protein is CASSLGGPSDTQYF. Written as DNA, the CDR3 is TGTGCCAGCAGCTTAGGGGGGCCCTCAGATACGCAGTATTTT.

This clonotype was counted only a few times. The CDR3 is CSGGRTGRNTEAFF. In nucleotides, the CDR3 is TGCAGCGGGGGACGGACAGGGCGAAACACTGAAGCTTTCTTT. This rearrangement joins TRBV29-1 to TRBJ1-1; 8 bases are shared with TRBD1. Germline values: CDR1 SQVTM, CDR2 ANQGSEA. With 7 bases clipped from V and 2 bases from J, the junction kept 9 bases outside the gene matches. This CDR3 has 14 amino acids.

This clonotype was seen only a few times. The V and J genes are TRBV5-1 and TRBJ1-5, with D possibly matching TRBD1 (5 bases). The CDR3 consists of 14 residues. Between the trimmed V and J ends, which lost 2 bases and 1 base, there was a span of 7 bases. Looked up from germline, CDR1 is SGHRS and CDR2 is YFSETQ. The CDR3 DNA sequence: TGCGCCAGCAGCTTAGGGACGAGCAATCAGCCCCAGCATTTT. Its protein is CASSLGTSNQPQHF.

Of note for this clonotype: A junction end diverges from the germline sequence, so it may reflect a read error. The rearrangement joins TRBV6-5 to TRBJ2-1; D unresolved. There are 19 residues in the CDR3. Germline CDR1 is MNHEY and CDR2 is SVGAGI. As DNA, the CDR3 is TGTCCCAGCAGTTACGGGCTCCTAGGACCTAAGAGCTCCTACAATGAGCAGTTCTTC. It specifies CPSSYGLLGPKSSYNEQFF.

This clonotype showed up just a few times. V usage is TRBV28 and J usage is TRBJ2-1; tentatively, D is TRBD2 (6 bases). CDR3 length: 15 residues. The V and J ends lost 5 bases and 2 bases respectively, with 13 bases between them. The germline V gene encodes CDR1 MDHEN and CDR2 SYDVKM. Here the CDR3 reads CASSMRIAAYNEQFF. CDR3 bases: TGTGCCAGCAGTATGCGGATAGCGGCCTACAATGAGCAGTTCTTC. Full variable domain (rest looked up from reference TRBV28 and TRBJ2-1): DVKVTQSSRYLVKRTGEKVFLECVQDMDHENMFWYRQDPGLGLRLIYFSYDVKMKEKGDIPEGYSVSREKKERFSLILESASTNQTSMYLCASSMRIAAYNEQFFGPGTRLTVL.

This clonotype was picked up many times. The rearrangement uses TRBV7-2 and TRBJ2-3; TRBD2 aligns across 11 bases. CDR1 is SGHTA and CDR2 is FQGNSA in the germline V gene. The V and J ends lost 1 base and 7 bases, in that order; junction bases with no gene match: 7. The CDR3 length is 16 residues. The CDR3 nucleotides read TGTGCCAGCAGCTTAGAAGTAACTAGCGGGGGCTATACGCAGTATTTT. It yields the protein CASSLEVTSGGYTQYF.

By frequency in the sample, this clonotype is medium-sized (0.01 to 0.1%). This sequence joins TRBV7-2 and TRBJ2-1; TRBD1 or TRBD2 may be the D gene (5 bases each). Trimming stripped 2 bases from V and 0 bases from J, with 11 bases between. Germline V gene lookup returns CDR1 SGHTA and CDR2 FQGNSA. The CDR3 totals 16 residues. CDR3 loop: CASSLRAGSSYNEQFF. CDR3 nucleotide sequence: TGTGCCAGCAGCTTAAGGGCAGGGAGCTCCTACAATGAGCAGTTCTTC.

This clonotype was seen a handful of times. The V and J genes are TRBV28 and TRBJ2-2; 8 bases map to TRBD1. Losses at the gene ends were 1 base for V and 7 bases for J; bases not matched to a gene: 8. The CDR3 covers 16 residues. The germline V gene encodes CDR1 MDHEN and CDR2 SYDVKM. CDR3 sequence: CASSLSVRGLGGELFF. The CDR3 coding sequence is TGTGCCAGCAGTTTATCGGTCAGGGGGCTTGGCGGGGAGCTGTTTTTT. The full variable domain, with the rest looked up from reference TRBV28 and TRBJ2-2, is DVKVTQSSRYLVKRTGEKVFLECVQDMDHENMFWYRQDPGLGLRLIYFSYDVKMKEKGDIPEGYSVSREKKERFSLILESASTNQTSMYLCASSLSVRGLGGELFFGEGSRLTVL.